This entry is about one T cell receptor beta chain. A few counts support this clonotype. Its antigen is currently not known. The record has no base qualities; no much larger clone is one base away. CDR1 and CDR2 are read off the germline V gene as SQVTM and ANQGSEA. The junction carries 8 bases between V and J, which are trimmed by 0 bases and 0 bases respectively. The CDR3 holds 15 amino acids from the cysteine to the phenylalanine. Just the 45-base CDR3 DNA is kept, in frame starting at base 1. These data are taken from a study of CD8 T cells in ankylosing spondylitis (dated by TCRdb to 2016 to 2017). The study in broad terms: The study set out to find disease-linked TCR variants by profiling T cell receptor beta repertoires in ankylosing spondylitis patients and healthy donors. In total, the full study cohort was made up of 110 or so healthy donors and 20 to 25 ankylosing spondylitis patients. Peripheral blood samples were taken, and synovial fluid was additionally collected from ankylosing spondylitis patients. What the work shows at the level of the full study, not this receptor alone: Some motif variants were previously reported in synovial fluid and blood of reactive arthritis patients, suggesting common disease-initiation mechanisms. Blood from ankylosing spondylitis patients appeared to be characterized by a TCR beta motif composed of under 10 highly homologous amino acid variants. The disease-linked clones were reported as significantly enriched in matched synovial fluid samples from ankylosing spondylitis patients. The disease-linked clones had a CD8+ phenotype and were found at relatively low frequencies in peripheral blood.

Sequencing instrument: Illumina HiSeq 2500. Quantitative 5'-RACE with molecular barcodes was used to prepare TCR beta libraries. From the authors' description of their analysis: A new computational method, built on a probabilistic model of VDJ rearrangement, was used to identify disease-linked TCR variants. TCRdb took the public reads, trimmed them with fastp at Q25, ran MiXCR for clone calling and kept in-frame beta chains. One record per CDR3 amino acid sequence lists the most common genes and DNA. The V and J calls reflect TCRdb's pipeline rather than the authors' work. This sample gives 200,000 to 250,000 distinct CDR3 sequences in total; around 18% of them show up just once. The ten biggest clones cover 42% of the sample.

The chain uses TRBV29-1 and TRBJ1-4; the D gene assignment is ambiguous. The sequenced sample was blood, either unsorted or a sorted T cell fraction (not recorded which). The source of this sequence is a male donor with ankylosing spondylitis. The DNA sequence follows: TGCAGCGTTGAAGATCAGGCAGCAACTAATGAAAAACTGTTTTTT. It translates as CSVEDQAATNEKLFF.